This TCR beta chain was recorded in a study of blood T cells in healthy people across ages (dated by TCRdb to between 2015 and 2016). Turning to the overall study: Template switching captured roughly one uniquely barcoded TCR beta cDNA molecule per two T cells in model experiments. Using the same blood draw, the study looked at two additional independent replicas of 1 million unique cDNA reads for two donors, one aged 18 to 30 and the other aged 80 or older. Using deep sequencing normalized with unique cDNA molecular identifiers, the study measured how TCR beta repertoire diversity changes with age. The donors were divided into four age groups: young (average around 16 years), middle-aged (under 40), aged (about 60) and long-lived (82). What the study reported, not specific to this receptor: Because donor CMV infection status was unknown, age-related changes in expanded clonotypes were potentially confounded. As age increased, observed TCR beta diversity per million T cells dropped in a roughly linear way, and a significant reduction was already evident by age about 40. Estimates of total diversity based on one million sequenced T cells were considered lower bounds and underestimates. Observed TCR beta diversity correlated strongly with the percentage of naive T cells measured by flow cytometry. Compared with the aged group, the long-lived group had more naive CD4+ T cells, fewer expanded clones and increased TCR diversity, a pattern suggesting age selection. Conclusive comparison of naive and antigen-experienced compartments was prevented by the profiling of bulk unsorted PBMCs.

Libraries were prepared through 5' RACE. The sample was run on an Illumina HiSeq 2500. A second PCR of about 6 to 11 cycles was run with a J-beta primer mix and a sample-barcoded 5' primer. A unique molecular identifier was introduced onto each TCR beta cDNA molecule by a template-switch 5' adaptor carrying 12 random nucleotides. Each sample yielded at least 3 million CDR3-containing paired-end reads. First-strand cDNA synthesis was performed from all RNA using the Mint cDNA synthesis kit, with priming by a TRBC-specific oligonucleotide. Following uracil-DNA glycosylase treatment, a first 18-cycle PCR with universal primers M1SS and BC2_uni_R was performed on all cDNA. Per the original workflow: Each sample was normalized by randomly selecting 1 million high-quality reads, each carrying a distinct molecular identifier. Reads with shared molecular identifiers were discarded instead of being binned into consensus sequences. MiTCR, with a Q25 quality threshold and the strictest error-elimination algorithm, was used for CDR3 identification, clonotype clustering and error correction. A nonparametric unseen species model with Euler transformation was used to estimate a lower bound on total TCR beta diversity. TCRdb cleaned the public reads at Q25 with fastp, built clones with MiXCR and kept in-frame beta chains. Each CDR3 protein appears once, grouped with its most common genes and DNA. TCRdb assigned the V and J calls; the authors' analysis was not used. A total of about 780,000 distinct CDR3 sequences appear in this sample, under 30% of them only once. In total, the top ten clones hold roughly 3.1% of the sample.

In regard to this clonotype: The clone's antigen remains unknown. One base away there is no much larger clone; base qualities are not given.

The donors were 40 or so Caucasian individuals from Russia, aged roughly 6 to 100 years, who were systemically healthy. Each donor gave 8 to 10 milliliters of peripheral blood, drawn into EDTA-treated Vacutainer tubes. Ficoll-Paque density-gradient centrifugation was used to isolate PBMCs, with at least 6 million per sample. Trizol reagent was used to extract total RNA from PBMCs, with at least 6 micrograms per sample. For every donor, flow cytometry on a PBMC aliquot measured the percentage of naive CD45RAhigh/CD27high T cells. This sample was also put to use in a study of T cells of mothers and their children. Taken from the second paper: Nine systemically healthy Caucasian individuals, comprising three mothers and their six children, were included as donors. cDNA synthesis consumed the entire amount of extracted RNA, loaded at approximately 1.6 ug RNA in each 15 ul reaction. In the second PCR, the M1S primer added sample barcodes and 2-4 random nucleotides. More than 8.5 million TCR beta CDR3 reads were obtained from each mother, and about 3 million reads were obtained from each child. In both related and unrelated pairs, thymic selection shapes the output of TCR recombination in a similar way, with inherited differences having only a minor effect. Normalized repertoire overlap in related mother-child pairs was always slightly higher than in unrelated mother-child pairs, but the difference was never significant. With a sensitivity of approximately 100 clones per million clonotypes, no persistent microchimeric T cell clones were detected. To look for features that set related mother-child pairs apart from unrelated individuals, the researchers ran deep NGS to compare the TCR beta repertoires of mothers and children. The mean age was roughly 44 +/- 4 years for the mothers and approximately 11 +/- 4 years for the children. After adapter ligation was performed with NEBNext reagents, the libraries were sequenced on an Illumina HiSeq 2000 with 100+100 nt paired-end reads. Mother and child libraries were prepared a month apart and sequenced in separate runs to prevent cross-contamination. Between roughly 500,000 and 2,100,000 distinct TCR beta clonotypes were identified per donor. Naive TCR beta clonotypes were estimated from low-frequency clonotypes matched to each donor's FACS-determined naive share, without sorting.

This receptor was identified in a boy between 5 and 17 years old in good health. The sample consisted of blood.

The sequenced DNA: TGTGCCAGCAGTTTGCGGGGGCAAGGGGAAAAACTGTTTTTT. The encoded protein is CASSLRGQGEKLFF. The receptor chain draws on TRBV12-3 or TRBV12-4 and TRBJ1-4; 6 matching bases give a weak D call of TRBD1. V and J are truncated by 3 bases and 8 bases respectively, leaving an intervening sequence of 13 bases. The CDR3 sequence holds 14 residues, the cysteine and phenylalanine included. Only CDR3 DNA remains: 42 bases, in frame from the first base.